One sample yielded the 19 T cell receptor beta chains listed below, sequenced in a study of cytomegalovirus exposure and HLA in healthy donors (dated by TCRdb to 2016 to 2017). The library relied on the immunoSEQ multiplex PCR assay. The multiplex PCR relied on a mix of 60 forward primers for TCR Vbeta segments and 13 reverse primers for TCR Jbeta segments. TCRdb re-hosts the immuneACCESS table, in-frame sequences only. Its copies lack some clones; in the studies checked, an unresolved V gene accounts for under half of them, and the cause for the rest is not known. The sample includes over 95,000 clones, with under 85% observed a single time. The ten largest make up about a tenth of the sample. The specimen sequenced was PBMCs. The receptors here all came from a man in his forties or fifties in good health and CMV-seropositive.

The chain combines TRBV27 with TRBJ2-7, with 7 bases lining up with TRBD1. The V gene end was trimmed by 0 bases and the J gene end by 3 bases; junction bases not matched to a gene: 5. The germline gives CDR1 MNHEY, CDR2 SMNVEV (reference sequence). This CDR3 is 15 amino acids long. The CDR3 protein is CASSLSSTGYYEQYF. CDR3 DNA: TGTGCCAGCAGTTTATCTTCGACAGGGTACTACGAGCAGTACTTC.

This clone was counted a single time. The CDR3 here is CAISEGARSNQPQHF. The CDR3 DNA sequence: TGTGCCATCAGTGAGGGGGCGCGGAGCAATCAGCCCCAGCATTTT. The chain has TRBV10-3 and TRBJ1-5; TRBD1 is a possible D gene (5 bases). The CDR3 has 15 amino acids. Trimming took off 2 bases at V and 1 base at J, with 9 bases between the two ends. Germline V CDR1 and CDR2: ENHRY, SYGVKD.

This chain connects TRBV27 to TRBJ1-2, with D tentatively TRBD1 (6 bases). The CDR3 runs 14 residues. V lost 2 bases and J 3 bases, leaving 10 bases between the germline ends. Germline V gives CDR1 MNHEY, CDR2 SMNVEV (reference sequence). The CDR3 reads CASSLGGADYGYTF. CDR3 DNA: TGTGCCAGCAGTTTAGGGGGGGCTGACTATGGCTACACCTTC.

This sequence joins TRBV29-1 and TRBJ1-5; perhaps TRBD1 as D (5 bases). V gave up 4 bases and J gave up 0 bases, with 16 bases separating them. The CDR3 spans 16 residues. Germline lookup yields CDR1 SQVTM and CDR2 ANQGSEA. For the CDR3, the DNA is TGCAGCGTTGGGGGGGTCCAAGGGAGTAGCAATCAGCCCCAGCATTTT. It specifies CSVGGVQGSSNQPQHF.

This chain joins TRBV25-1 and TRBJ2-3, with 7 bases matching TRBD1. In germline, CDR1 is MGHDK, CDR2 SYGVNS. This CDR3 is 14 amino acids long. Trimming cost V 8 bases and J 2 bases; bases outside gene matches: 7. The CDR3 is CASGGQKNTDTQYF. The CDR3 nucleotides read TGTGCCAGCGGGGGACAGAAGAACACAGATACGCAGTATTTT.

Written as DNA, the CDR3 is TGTGCCAGCAGTTCTCTCCACGAGCAGTACTTC. Translating it yields CASSSLHEQYF. The chain links TRBV6-5 to TRBJ2-7; D not certain. Germline V gene lookup returns CDR1 MNHEY and CDR2 SVGAGI. V was trimmed by 4 bases and J by 5 bases, leaving 6 bases between them. There are 11 residues in the CDR3.

This clone showed up just a few times. Other DNA sequences in the same sample also yield this CDR3. The genes are TRBV28 and TRBJ1-1; TRBD1 agrees at 8 bases. CDR3 length equals 13 residues. Germline V gene data show CDR1 as MDHEN and CDR2 as SYDVKM. Unmatched junction bases numbered 4, after V lost 6 bases and J lost 4 bases. In nucleotides, the CDR3 is TGTGCCAGCAGACTAACAGGGGGCACTGAAGCTTTCTTT. It translates to CASRLTGGTEAFF.

V gene TRBV21-1 combines with J gene TRBJ1-1; the table's D gene call, TRBD1, was not cross checked with the DNA. TRBV21-1 is assigned pseudogene status. CDR3 length: 15 amino acids. The CDR3 sequence is CASSNVDKVNTEAFF. Written as DNA, the CDR3 is TGTGCCAGCAGCAATGTCGACAAAGTGAACACTGAAGCTTTCTTT.

This clone was detected only a few times. The J gene is TRBJ2-5, the V gene TRBV7-2; TRBD2 agrees at 12 bases. Per the germline V gene, CDR1 is SGHTA and CDR2 is FQGNSA. V lost 5 bases and J lost 5; bases outside the gene matches: 6. The CDR3 is made up of 15 amino acids. Here the CDR3 reads CASSPSGGAGETQYF. The DNA of the CDR3 is TGTGCCAGCAGCCCTAGCGGGGGGGCCGGGGAGACCCAGTACTTC.

This clone was found a few times. The chain uses TRBV4-3 and TRBJ2-7, with a possible D match to TRBD2 (6 bases). The CDR3 extends over 18 amino acids. Germline V gives CDR1 LGHNA, CDR2 YSLEER. V was cut by 4 bases and J by 0 bases, with 22 bases left in between. The CDR3 sequence: CASSLYLHRDGSSYEQYF. In DNA form, the CDR3 reads TGCGCCAGCAGCCTGTACTTACACCGGGACGGGAGCTCCTACGAGCAGTACTTC.

The V call is TRBV7-8, the J call TRBJ1-6; 7 positions match TRBD1. CDR3 length equals 14 residues. Germline V gene lookup returns CDR1 SGHVS and CDR2 FQNEAQ. V was pared by 6 bases and J by 5 bases, with 4 bases of the junction left unmatched. The CDR3 sequence is CASRRGLNNSPLHF. CDR3 nucleotides: TGTGCCAGCAGGAGGGGGCTGAATAATTCACCCCTCCACTTT.

This clone was seen a handful of times. The rearrangement links TRBV5-1 to TRBJ1-4, with D possibly being TRBD1 (6 bases). The V end lost 6 bases, the J end lost 2 bases, and 14 bases lay between the germline ends. The germline gives CDR1 SGHRS, CDR2 YFSETQ. This CDR3 comprises 15 residues. CDR3 DNA: TGCGCCAGCACCAGTGGGAGGGGGACTAATGAAAAACTGTTTTTT. This encodes CASTSGRGTNEKLFF.

V and J are TRBV19 and TRBJ1-4; the D is unclear. V was pared by 5 bases and J by 0 bases, with 10 bases between. The CDR3 has 15 residues. Germline lookup yields CDR1 LNHDA and CDR2 SQIVND (reference sequence). The CDR3 spells CASSLQEATNEKLFF. In DNA, the CDR3 is TGTGCCAGTAGTCTTCAGGAGGCAACTAATGAAAAACTGTTTTTT.

The rearrangement uses TRBV5-4 and TRBJ2-5; 10 positions match TRBD1. CDR1 and CDR2 (germline): SGHNT, YYREEE (reference sequence). The trim removed 4 bases at V and 5 bases at J, leaving 11 bases unmatched. This CDR3 spans 16 amino acids. Here the CDR3 reads CASSDEDRGRGETQYF. The DNA for the CDR3 is TGTGCCAGCAGCGATGAAGACAGGGGGCGGGGGGAGACCCAGTACTTC.

This clone came up a few times. This chain connects TRBV18 to TRBJ1-3; D gene uncertain. The CDR3 totals 14 residues. Trimming pared 5 bases from V and 0 bases from J, leaving 8 bases between. Germline loops: CDR1 KGHSH, CDR2 LQKENI. The DNA for the CDR3 is TGTGCCAGCTCAGAACAAAGCTCTGGAAACACCATATATTTT. Amino acid sequence: CASSEQSSGNTIYF.

This chain joins TRBV7-9 and TRBJ2-2; a possible D gene is TRBD1 (5 bases). The germline CDR1 and CDR2 sequences are SEHNR and FQNEAQ (reference sequence). The V end lost 8 bases, the J end lost 1 base, and 11 bases lay between the germline ends. CDR3 length: 14 residues. The DNA of the CDR3 is TGTGCCAGCGACAGCCCCGGGAACACCGGGGAGCTGTTTTTT. Encoded protein: CASDSPGNTGELFF. Combining the CDR3 with reference TRBV7-9 and TRBJ2-2 gives the whole variable domain DTGVSQNPRHKITKRGQNVTFRCDPISEHNRLYWYRQTLGQGPEFLTYFQNEAQLEKSRLLSDRFSAERPKGSFSTLEIQRTEQGDSAMYLCASDSPGNTGELFFGEGSRLTVL.

The chain combines TRBV27 with TRBJ1-3; D gene uncertain. Trimming stripped 6 bases from V and 4 bases from J, with 10 bases between. The CDR3 length is 13 residues. From germline, CDR1 is MNHEY and CDR2 SMNVEV (reference sequence). As DNA, the CDR3 is TGTGCCAGCAGGGGGTCTAGCGGAAACACCATATATTTT. Protein: CASRGSSGNTIYF.

The genes are TRBV28 and TRBJ2-7, with 10 bases that match TRBD2. The assigned J gene may be wrong: the sequence end matches TRBJ2-1 better. Per the germline V gene, CDR1 is MDHEN and CDR2 is SYDVKM. The CDR3 covers 15 residues. The CDR3 nucleotides read TGTGCCAGCAGTCAAATAGCGGGGGGCCCCTACGAGCAGTTCTTC. The encoded protein is CASSQIAGGPYEQFF.

The chain combines TRBV6-1 with TRBJ1-1; D gene ambiguous. Trimming pared 2 bases from V and 14 bases from J, leaving 12 bases between. Germline V gene lookup returns CDR1 MNHNS and CDR2 SASEGT. The CDR3 runs 11 residues. The CDR3 protein is CASSENPKLFF. CDR3 bases: TGTGCCAGCAGTGAAAACCCAAAGCTATTCTTT.